This T cell receptor (beta chain) was retrieved from a study of blood T cell repertoires in COVID-19. Study context: Material from acute and convalescent COVID-19 was sourced from the United States, Italy and Spain. Sample material is recorded as cDNA or gDNA derived from T cells, B-cell-depleted T cells, or PBMCs.

The trim removed 3 bases at V and 5 bases at J, leaving 3 bases unmatched. This CDR3 spans 14 amino acids. Per the germline V gene, CDR1 is SGHTA and CDR2 is FQGNSA. In the case of this clone: Other DNA sequences in the sample encode the same CDR3.

Methods used by the authors: Estimates of nucleated cell counts were drawn from the amplification of reference gene primers. Generated by immunoSEQ multiplex PCR, the TCRdb table keeps only in-frame clones and is missing some. V and J calls and clone size come straight from that table; D and trimming were deduced from the DNA. The repertoire holds around 100,000 clones, with nearly 85% as singletons. The sample taken for sequencing was peripheral blood. The chain joins TRBV7-2 to TRBJ2-2; TRBD1 aligns across 7 bases. This clonotype was sampled from a human donor in a cohort sampled during active or convalescent COVID-19. The CDR3 DNA sequence: TGTGCCAGCAGCTTTAACAGGGGAACCGGGGAGCTGTTTTTT. This translates into CASSFNRGTGELFF.